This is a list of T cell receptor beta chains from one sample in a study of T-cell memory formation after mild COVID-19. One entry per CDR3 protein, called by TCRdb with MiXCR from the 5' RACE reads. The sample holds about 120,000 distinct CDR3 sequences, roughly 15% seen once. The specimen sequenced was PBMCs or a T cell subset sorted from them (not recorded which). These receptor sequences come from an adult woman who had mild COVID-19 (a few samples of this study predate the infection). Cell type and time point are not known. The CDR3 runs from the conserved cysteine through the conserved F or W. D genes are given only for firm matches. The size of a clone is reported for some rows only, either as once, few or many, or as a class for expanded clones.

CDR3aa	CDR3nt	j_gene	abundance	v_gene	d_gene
CASNRGRAINEQFF	TGTGCCAGCAATAGAGGGAGGGCTATTAATGAGCAGTTCTTC	TRBJ2-1	NA	TRBV6-5	TRBD2
CASSLSGGHEQYF	TGTGCCAGCAGCTTATCAGGGGGCCACGAGCAGTACTTC	TRBJ2-7	few	TRBV7-9	TRBD1
CRGGLNTEAFF	TGCAGGGGGGGCCTGAACACTGAAGCTTTCTTT	TRBJ1-1	NA	TRBV20-1	NA
CASSYQGNYGYTF	TGTGCCAGCAGTTACCAGGGTAACTATGGCTACACCTTC	TRBJ1-2	NA	TRBV6-5	NA
CASSFGGGGSYEQYF	TGTGCCAGCAGCTTTGGAGGGGGCGGCTCCTACGAGCAGTACTTC	TRBJ2-7	few	TRBV7-2	NA
CASSQNAGSYEQYF	TGCGCCAGCAGCCAAAACGCAGGGAGCTACGAGCAGTACTTC	TRBJ2-7	NA	TRBV4-1	NA
CASSNGTDGYTF	TGTGCCAGCAGTAATGGGACGGATGGCTACACCTTC	TRBJ1-2	NA	TRBV12-3/TRBV12-4	NA
CASSTRDRASDTQYF	TGTGCCAGCAGTACCCGGGACAGGGCTTCAGATACGCAGTATTTT	TRBJ2-3	NA	TRBV12-3/TRBV12-4	TRBD1
CSTGRQGTYEQYF	TGCTCGACAGGCCGACAGGGAACCTACGAGCAGTACTTC	TRBJ2-7	NA	TRBV3-1	TRBD1
CASSYFPAQETQYF	TGTGCCAGCAGTTATTTTCCAGCCCAAGAGACCCAGTACTTC	TRBJ2-5	few	TRBV6-5	NA
CASNPGSYGYTF	TGTGCCAGCAACCCCGGCAGCTATGGCTACACCTTC	TRBJ1-2	NA	TRBV2	NA
CAISVNTEALF	TGTGCCATCAGTGTGAACACTGAAGCTCTCTTT	TRBJ1-1	NA	TRBV10-3	NA
CASSQRTGAWEKYF	TGTGCCAGCAGCCAGCGGACAGGGGCATGGGAAAAGTACTTC	TRBJ2-7	NA	TRBV7-9	TRBD1
CATSDPPGGAGDTQYF	TGTGCCACCAGTGATCCCCCGGGGGGCGCTGGGGATACGCAGTATTTT	TRBJ2-3	NA	TRBV24-1	NA